This record concerns one T cell receptor (beta chain) sequence. The antigen this receptor binds is unknown. Base qualities are not provided; no much larger clone lies one nucleotide away. The CDR3 runs 14 amino acids, cysteine and phenylalanine included. The retained sequence is limited to the CDR3, 42 bases, with the frame set at the first base. V was cut back by 4 bases and J by 0 bases, leaving a gap of 10 bases between them. The germline V gene (reference sequence) provides CDR1 LNHDA and CDR2 SQIVND. The sample belongs to a study of shared clonotypes between healthy human individuals (dated by TCRdb to 2019 to 2021). Background for the entire study: The cohort included a few men and a couple of women between 18 and 49 years of age. For each donor, three plates each were used for CD4 naive and CD4 memory, two plates were used for CD8 naive, and one plate was used for CD8 memory. Between about 0.85 and 8.9 billion PBMCs per donor were obtained by leukapheresis. The study deeply sequenced blood TCR repertoires of about 5 healthy adults to estimate repertoire size and the extent of clonotype sharing between individuals. Libraries were prepared and TCR repertoires were sequenced by different laboratories using diverse techniques, in order to increase sequencing depth and limit assay-specific biases. Paper-wide results and their limitations: Sampling was restricted to blood, and TCR repertoires in tissues likely differ from the TCR repertoires found in blood. Estimated clonotype richness was generally larger for naive than for memory subsets. Because the study included a small number of donors, the genetic and exposure-history diversity represented was limited. Even with the large sequencing depth, rarefaction of the sorted-subset datasets indicated that sequencing was incomplete. When four donors were compared, the shared fraction of clonotypes was about 5.4% for naive CD4, 3% to 4% for naive CD8, roughly 2.3% for memory CD4, and around 0.4% for memory CD8. Based on pairwise subsampling, the degree of clonotype sharing among donors was expected to be affected by sequencing depth. Compared with non-shared clonotypes, the clonotypes found in all four sorted-subset donors had higher generation probabilities.

For the CD8 naive samples, CD45RO-negative cells were positively selected for CCR7, yielding a CD45RA+CCR7+ population from which TemRA cells were excluded. Donors were healthy HIV-negative adults with no recently reported acute infections or vaccinations. All donors were Caucasian adults living in Nashville, Tennessee, USA. Blood was obtained by leukapheresis, after which PBMCs were separated by Ficoll-Histopaque density gradient centrifugation and cryopreserved in liquid nitrogen vapor phase. Analytical flow cytometry was used to check the purity and quantity of every magnetically sorted T cell population. From each sorted fraction, genomic DNA was isolated and quantified by UV absorbance on a Nanodrop 2000c. Using the deep immunoSEQ assay, multiplex PCR amplified TCR CDR3 regions from genomic DNA. Extracted genomic DNA from each cell subset was distributed evenly across all wells of several immunoSEQ 96-well plates, and each plate was treated as a replicate. For sorted subsets, each replicate PCR was loaded with approximately 190 ng genomic DNA, equivalent to 30,000 or so T cell genomes. Purified libraries were quantified with a Qubit 3.0 fluorometer, sized on a Bioanalyzer 2100, and re-quantified with the KAPA Library Quantification kit. Every immunoSEQ 96-well plate was sequenced on a dedicated single-read 150-cycle Illumina NextSeq 550 flow cell. Per the source publication's procedure: Because only junctional sequences without quality scores were contained in the immunoSEQ output, filtering matching that applied to full-length reads could not be performed. To assign V/J genes and CDR3, sequences were annotated against IMGT germline references using PyIR, a Python wrapper for IgBLAST v1.9. Reads with weak V/J assignments (E-value above 1e-6), missing CDR3, stop codons, out-of-frame junctions, or ambiguous translated residues were removed. A V3J clonotype was defined by an identical inferred V gene, J gene, and CDR3 amino acid sequence. Percentage overlap between repertoires was calculated by dividing the number of shared unique clonotypes by the size of the smaller repertoire. Three approaches were used to assess repertoire richness: RTK rarefaction, the Chao1 estimator, and Recon v2.1 estimates of unobserved clonotypes. OLGA was used to compute generation probabilities for all TCRbeta clonotypes that the gDNA method yielded from a handful of donors. TCRdb carries this immuneACCESS record with in-frame sequences only. Its versions omit some clonotypes, under half of them owing to an unresolved V gene in the studies checked, with the rest unexplained. V and J calls and clone size are as listed in that table; D and trimming were resolved from the DNA. The sample data list about 590,000 clones, and around 95% of these were observed just once. The ten largest clones take up roughly 0.1% of the sample.

The sample consisted of naive CD8+ T cells sorted from blood. Taken with the paper, the label for cell subset or site translates to: CD45RA+CCR7+. This clonotype was sampled from a woman aged 25 to 39 in good health. The chain was built from TRBV19 and TRBJ2-7; the D gene is perhaps TRBD2, from 6 matching bases. CDR3 region: CASSTRDSSYEQYF. The DNA is TGTGCCAGTAGTACCCGGGACTCCTCCTACGAGCAGTACTTC.